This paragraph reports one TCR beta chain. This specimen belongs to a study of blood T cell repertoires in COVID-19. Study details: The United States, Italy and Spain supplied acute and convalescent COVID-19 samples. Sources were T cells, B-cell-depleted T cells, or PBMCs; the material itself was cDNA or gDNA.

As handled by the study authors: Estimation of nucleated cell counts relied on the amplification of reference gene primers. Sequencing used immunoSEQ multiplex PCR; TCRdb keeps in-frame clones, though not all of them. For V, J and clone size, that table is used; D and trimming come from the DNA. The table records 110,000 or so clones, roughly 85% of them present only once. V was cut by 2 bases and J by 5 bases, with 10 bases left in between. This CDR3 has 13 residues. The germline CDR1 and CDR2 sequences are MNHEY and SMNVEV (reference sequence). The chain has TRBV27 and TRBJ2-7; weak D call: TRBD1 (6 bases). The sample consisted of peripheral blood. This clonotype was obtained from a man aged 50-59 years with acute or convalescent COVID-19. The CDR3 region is CASSLTGNNEQYF. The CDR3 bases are TGTGCCAGCAGTTTAACAGGGAACAACGAGCAGTACTTC.